The rows below give T cell receptor beta chains drawn from one sample of a study of blood T cell repertoires in COVID-19. The assay was immunoSEQ multiplex PCR, and TCRdb's table has in-frame clones only and misses some. The sample has 120,000 or so clones, 79% seen once; the top ten hold 30% to 45%. Specimen: peripheral blood. The receptors derive from a middle-aged man with active or convalescent COVID-19. The CDR3 runs from the conserved cysteine through the conserved F or W. The D gene is left open where the match is weak.

d_gene,v_gene,j_gene,CDR3nt,CDR3aa
-,TRBV19,TRBJ2-7,TGTGCCAGTAGTGGTCAGGGCGGCTACGAGCAGTACTTC,CASSGQGGYEQYF
-,TRBV3-1/TRBV3-2,TRBJ1-2,TGTGCCAGCAGTCATGCGGGTGGCTACACCTTC,CASSHAGGYTF
-,TRBV5-4,TRBJ1-5,TGTGCCAGCAGCTTAGAGCTCAATCAGCCCCAGCATTTT,CASSLELNQPQHF
-,TRBV29-1,TRBJ2-2,TGCAGCGTGAAGATTACGGCGAACACCGGGGAGCTGTTTTTT,CSVKITANTGELFF
-,TRBV6-2/TRBV6-3,TRBJ2-7,TGTGCCAGCAGTTACAGGGGCTCCTACGAGCAGTACTTC,CASSYRGSYEQYF
TRBD2,TRBV27,TRBJ2-1,TGTGCCAGCAGCTTAAGATCGGGCGGGAGAAATGAGCAGTTCTTC,CASSLRSGGRNEQFF
TRBD2,TRBV2,TRBJ2-5,TGTGCCAGCAGTGAGCCCAGACTAGCGGGAGTTAGAGAGACCCAGTACTTC,CASSEPRLAGVRETQYF
-,TRBV14,TRBJ1-1,TGTGCCAGCAGTTTCAGGACAGTGAACACTGAAGCTTTCTTT,CASSFRTVNTEAFF
-,TRBV5-1,TRBJ1-5,TGCGCCAGCAGCTTGCAGGGAGGGGATCAGCCCCAGCATTTT,CASSLQGGDQPQHF
TRBD1,TRBV7-9,TRBJ1-2,TGTGCCAGCAGCTTAGCGGGGACAGGGCAGAACTATGGCTACACCTTC,CASSLAGTGQNYGYTF
-,TRBV28,TRBJ2-2,TGTGCCAGCAGTTTTCCAGGCCAAGGATCCGGGGAGCTGTTTTTT,CASSFPGQGSGELFF
-,TRBV6-6,TRBJ2-1,TGTGCCAGCAGTTTATTCCATGAGCAGTTCTTC,CASSLFHEQFF
-,TRBV4-3,TRBJ1-5,TGCGCCAGCAGCCAAGACAGAATTAGCAATCAGCCCCAGCATTTT,CASSQDRISNQPQHF
TRBD2,TRBV19,TRBJ2-3,TGTGCCAGTAGCCTACTAGCGGGGTACAGTCGAGATACGCAGTATTTT,CASSLLAGYSRDTQYF